These T cell receptor beta chains were read from a single sample in a study of spatial heterogeneity in lung cancer. MiXCR was run by TCRdb on the 5' RACE reads, yielding one entry per CDR3 protein. The table records tens of thousands of distinct CDR3 sequences, about 7% of them present only once. Sequences were derived from PBMCs, sampled at surgery. All receptors come from a male donor with early-stage non-small cell lung cancer. Both conserved end residues are part of each CDR3. D genes are given only for firm matches. Part of the rows lack a size; the others show once, few, many or a class for expanded clones.

clone_size: many; v_call: TRBV11-2; cdr3_length: 14; d_call: TRBD1; j_call: TRBJ1-1; cdr3_nt: TGTGCCAGCAGCTCGAGACAGGGTAAATCTGAAGCTTTCTTT; cdr3_aa: CASSSRQGKSEAFF
clone_size: .; v_call: TRBV3-1; cdr3_length: 14; d_call: TRBD1; j_call: TRBJ1-1; cdr3_nt: TGTGCCAGCAGCCACAGGGGGCTGGGCACTGAAGCTTTCTTT; cdr3_aa: CASSHRGLGTEAFF
clone_size: many; v_call: TRBV7-9; cdr3_length: 15; d_call: TRBD2; j_call: TRBJ2-7; cdr3_nt: TGTGCCAGCAATCCGCCGGGGGGGACACTCTACGAGCAGTACTTC; cdr3_aa: CASNPPGGTLYEQYF
clone_size: .; v_call: TRBV5-1; cdr3_length: 14; d_call: .; j_call: TRBJ1-6; cdr3_nt: TGCGCCAGCAGCTTGGGCAGGGATAATTCACCCCTCCACTTT; cdr3_aa: CASSLGRDNSPLHF
clone_size: medium-sized; v_call: TRBV9; cdr3_length: 12; d_call: .; j_call: TRBJ2-1; cdr3_nt: TGTGCCAGCAGCGTTGGGGAAAATGAGCAGTTCTTC; cdr3_aa: CASSVGENEQFF
clone_size: .; v_call: TRBV2; cdr3_length: 14; d_call: .; j_call: TRBJ1-5; cdr3_nt: TGTGCCAGCAGTCTGTGGGCTAGCAATCAGCCCCAGCATTTT; cdr3_aa: CASSLWASNQPQHF
clone_size: many; v_call: TRBV4-1; cdr3_length: 19; d_call: TRBD1; j_call: TRBJ2-3; cdr3_nt: TGCGCCAGCAGCCAAGATTGGGGACTCGGGACAGGGGGCGCAGATACGCAGTATTTT; cdr3_aa: CASSQDWGLGTGGADTQYF
clone_size: many; v_call: TRBV6-6; cdr3_length: 13; d_call: .; j_call: TRBJ1-1; cdr3_nt: TGTGCCAGCAGTTACGAAAGGGAGACTGAAGCTTTCTTT; cdr3_aa: CASSYERETEAFF
clone_size: few; v_call: TRBV21-1; cdr3_length: 10; d_call: .; j_call: TRBJ2-3; cdr3_nt: TGTGCCAGCAGCACAGATACGCAGTATTTT; cdr3_aa: CASSTDTQYF
clone_size: .; v_call: TRBV6-1; cdr3_length: 13; d_call: .; j_call: TRBJ1-5; cdr3_nt: TGTGCCAGCAGTGACTGGGGCCATCAGCCCCAGCATTTT; cdr3_aa: CASSDWGHQPQHF
clone_size: many; v_call: TRBV2; cdr3_length: 13; d_call: TRBD1; j_call: TRBJ1-2; cdr3_nt: TGTGCCAGCAGTGCGGACAGGGAAAGTGGCTACACCTTC; cdr3_aa: CASSADRESGYTF
clone_size: many; v_call: TRBV28; cdr3_length: 17; d_call: .; j_call: TRBJ1-4; cdr3_nt: TGTGCCATCCCGGGCGGGGGGCGCGCAGCAACTAATGAAAAACTGTTTTTT; cdr3_aa: CAIPGGGRAATNEKLFF
clone_size: many; v_call: TRBV18; cdr3_length: 13; d_call: TRBD2; j_call: TRBJ2-7; cdr3_nt: TGTGCCAGCTCACCACCGGGAGGGGACGAGCAGTACTTC; cdr3_aa: CASSPPGGDEQYF
clone_size: .; v_call: TRBV6-6; cdr3_length: 12; d_call: .; j_call: TRBJ2-1; cdr3_nt: TGTGCCAGCAGTTATAGACGCAATGAGCAGTTCTTC; cdr3_aa: CASSYRRNEQFF
clone_size: many; v_call: TRBV20-1; cdr3_length: 14; d_call: .; j_call: TRBJ2-1; cdr3_nt: TGCAGTGCTATATACCACAGCCGAATTAATGAGCAGTTCTTC; cdr3_aa: CSAIYHSRINEQFF
clone_size: .; v_call: TRBV7-9; cdr3_length: 17; d_call: TRBD2; j_call: TRBJ2-1; cdr3_nt: TGTGCCAGCAGCTCCCGAAGGCTAGCGGGAGGTATTAATGAGCAGTTCTTC; cdr3_aa: CASSSRRLAGGINEQFF
clone_size: few; v_call: TRBV28; cdr3_length: 14; d_call: .; j_call: TRBJ2-7; cdr3_nt: TGTGCCAGCACTTCAGGGACCCATACCTACGAGCAGTACTTC; cdr3_aa: CASTSGTHTYEQYF
clone_size: many; v_call: TRBV20-1; cdr3_length: 15; d_call: .; j_call: TRBJ2-1; cdr3_nt: TGCAGTGCCAAGTGGGGCGGTCTCTCCTACAATGAGCAGTTCTTC; cdr3_aa: CSAKWGGLSYNEQFF
clone_size: many; v_call: TRBV7-6; cdr3_length: 14; d_call: TRBD1; j_call: TRBJ1-2; cdr3_nt: TGTGCCAGCAGCCTCCAACAGGGGACCTATGGCTACACCTTC; cdr3_aa: CASSLQQGTYGYTF
clone_size: many; v_call: TRBV18; cdr3_length: 15; d_call: TRBD1; j_call: TRBJ1-2; cdr3_nt: TGTGCCAGCTCACCGGAGACAGGGTATGACTATGGCTACACCTTC; cdr3_aa: CASSPETGYDYGYTF
clone_size: few; v_call: TRBV28; cdr3_length: 12; d_call: .; j_call: TRBJ2-4; cdr3_nt: TGTGCCAGCAGCTCCGGGGGCGGCATTCAGTACTTC; cdr3_aa: CASSSGGGIQYF
clone_size: many; v_call: TRBV10-1; cdr3_length: 13; d_call: .; j_call: TRBJ1-1; cdr3_nt: TGCGCCAGCAGTGAGTCGACCAGGGCTGAAGCTTTCTTT; cdr3_aa: CASSESTRAEAFF
clone_size: many; v_call: TRBV5-5; cdr3_length: 16; d_call: .; j_call: TRBJ2-2; cdr3_nt: TGTGCCAGCAGCCCCATTCACGGGAGTGTCACCGGGGAGCTGTTTTTT; cdr3_aa: CASSPIHGSVTGELFF
clone_size: many; v_call: TRBV12-3/TRBV12-4; cdr3_length: 14; d_call: TRBD1; j_call: TRBJ2-2; cdr3_nt: TGTGCCAGCAGATCGACAGGGAAAGCCGGGGAGCTGTTTTTT; cdr3_aa: CASRSTGKAGELFF
clone_size: few; v_call: TRBV20-1; cdr3_length: 14; d_call: TRBD1; j_call: TRBJ1-2; cdr3_nt: TGCAGTGCACCACAGGGGTCGTCGAATATGGGCTACACCTTC; cdr3_aa: CSAPQGSSNMGYTF
clone_size: many; v_call: TRBV28; cdr3_length: 17; d_call: TRBD1; j_call: TRBJ2-7; cdr3_nt: TGTGCCAGCAGTGGGAACGGGGACAGCCCTCTCCGTTACGAGCAGTACTTC; cdr3_aa: CASSGNGDSPLRYEQYF
clone_size: many; v_call: TRBV5-1; cdr3_length: 14; d_call: .; j_call: TRBJ2-3; cdr3_nt: TGCGCCAGCAGCTTGGTCAAGCTCGAAAGCACGCAGTATTTT; cdr3_aa: CASSLVKLESTQYF
clone_size: .; v_call: TRBV20-1; cdr3_length: 13; d_call: .; j_call: TRBJ1-1; cdr3_nt: TGCAGTGCTAGTCCCTGGGGGAACACTGAAGCTTTCTTT; cdr3_aa: CSASPWGNTEAFF
clone_size: few; v_call: TRBV2; cdr3_length: 10; d_call: .; j_call: TRBJ2-7; cdr3_nt: TGTGCCAGTCGTTGGGTGGTGCAGTACTTC; cdr3_aa: CASRWVVQYF
clone_size: few; v_call: TRBV7-6; cdr3_length: 14; d_call: .; j_call: TRBJ2-1; cdr3_nt: TGTGCCAGCAGCGCTAGAGTGGGGTACAATGAGCAGTTCTTC; cdr3_aa: CASSARVGYNEQFF
clone_size: .; v_call: TRBV12-3/TRBV12-4; cdr3_length: 13; d_call: .; j_call: TRBJ1-2; cdr3_nt: TGTGCCAGCAGTTACGGGACGGATGGTGGCTACACCTTC; cdr3_aa: CASSYGTDGGYTF
clone_size: .; v_call: TRBV7-2; cdr3_length: 13; d_call: .; j_call: TRBJ2-3; cdr3_nt: TGTGCCAGCAGCTTAGTCCGTGCAGATACGCAGTATTTT; cdr3_aa: CASSLVRADTQYF
clone_size: .; v_call: TRBV28; cdr3_length: 11; d_call: .; j_call: TRBJ2-4; cdr3_nt: TGTGCCAGCAAAGGGTTAAACATTCAGTACTTC; cdr3_aa: CASKGLNIQYF
clone_size: .; v_call: TRBV27; cdr3_length: 15; d_call: .; j_call: TRBJ1-1; cdr3_nt: TGTGCCAGCAGTTATGGAGTGCAGGCGAACACTGAAGCTTTCTTT; cdr3_aa: CASSYGVQANTEAFF
clone_size: medium-sized; v_call: TRBV7-3; cdr3_length: 15; d_call: .; j_call: TRBJ2-1; cdr3_nt: TGTGCCAGCAGCTCCCGTAAGAGCTCCTACAATGAGCAGTTCTTC; cdr3_aa: CASSSRKSSYNEQFF
clone_size: many; v_call: TRBV19; cdr3_length: 16; d_call: TRBD1; j_call: TRBJ2-7; cdr3_nt: TGTGCCAGTAGTAACATCGTGACAGGGGGCCCCCTCGAGCAGTACTTC; cdr3_aa: CASSNIVTGGPLEQYF
clone_size: few; v_call: TRBV9; cdr3_length: 17; d_call: TRBD2; j_call: TRBJ2-7; cdr3_nt: TGTGCCAGCAGCGCACCGATCGGGACTAGCGGGAGTTACGAGCAGTACTTC; cdr3_aa: CASSAPIGTSGSYEQYF
clone_size: few; v_call: TRBV25-1; cdr3_length: 13; d_call: .; j_call: TRBJ1-2; cdr3_nt: TGTGCCAGCAGCGGAGGGGCTAACTATGGCTACACCTTC; cdr3_aa: CASSGGANYGYTF
clone_size: many; v_call: TRBV7-9; cdr3_length: 13; d_call: TRBD1; j_call: TRBJ1-5; cdr3_nt: TGTGCCAGCAGCGGGACAGGGAATCAGCCCCAGCATTTT; cdr3_aa: CASSGTGNQPQHF
clone_size: many; v_call: TRBV12-3/TRBV12-4; cdr3_length: 12; d_call: .; j_call: TRBJ1-2; cdr3_nt: TGTGCCAGCAGTCTGGCGACTAGTGGCTACACCTTC; cdr3_aa: CASSLATSGYTF
clone_size: many; v_call: TRBV19; cdr3_length: 13; d_call: TRBD1; j_call: TRBJ1-5; cdr3_nt: TGTGCCAGTAGGAACAGGGGACGCCAGCCCCAGCATTTT; cdr3_aa: CASRNRGRQPQHF
clone_size: many; v_call: TRBV24-1; cdr3_length: 15; d_call: .; j_call: TRBJ2-6; cdr3_nt: TGTGCCACCAGTGATTTGTCAAGTGGGGCCAACGTCCTGACTTTC; cdr3_aa: CATSDLSSGANVLTF
clone_size: .; v_call: TRBV6-1; cdr3_length: 15; d_call: .; j_call: TRBJ1-1; cdr3_nt: TGTGCCAGCAGTGGGGGTGCCCTCTTGAACACTGAAGCTTTCTTT; cdr3_aa: CASSGGALLNTEAFF
clone_size: many; v_call: TRBV5-4; cdr3_length: 14; d_call: .; j_call: TRBJ2-5; cdr3_nt: TGTGCCAGCAGCTTGGCCTATCGCGAAGAGACCCAGTACTTC; cdr3_aa: CASSLAYREETQYF
clone_size: many; v_call: TRBV27; cdr3_length: 14; d_call: .; j_call: TRBJ2-1; cdr3_nt: TGTGCCAGCAAATGGGCCAGTTCCTACAATGAGCAGTTCTTC; cdr3_aa: CASKWASSYNEQFF
clone_size: many; v_call: TRBV3-1; cdr3_length: 14; d_call: .; j_call: TRBJ2-7; cdr3_nt: TGTGCCAGCAGCCAAGATGCCGGTTCCTACGAGCAGTACTTC; cdr3_aa: CASSQDAGSYEQYF
clone_size: .; v_call: TRBV29-1; cdr3_length: 13; d_call: .; j_call: TRBJ1-1; cdr3_nt: TGCAGCGTTGAGAGACAGGATAGCACTGAAGCTTTCTTT; cdr3_aa: CSVERQDSTEAFF
clone_size: .; v_call: TRBV12-3/TRBV12-4; cdr3_length: 15; d_call: TRBD1; j_call: TRBJ2-1; cdr3_nt: TGTGCCAGCAGGCCCGGGACAGGGATAATGAATGAGCAGTTCTTC; cdr3_aa: CASRPGTGIMNEQFF
clone_size: .; v_call: TRBV25-1; cdr3_length: 15; d_call: TRBD1; j_call: TRBJ2-5; cdr3_nt: TGTGCCAGCAGTGATCACAGGGGTCCTCGGGAGACCCAGTACTTC; cdr3_aa: CASSDHRGPRETQYF
clone_size: many; v_call: TRBV2; cdr3_length: 14; d_call: .; j_call: TRBJ1-6; cdr3_nt: TGTGCCAGCACCATCACTGTGGGTAATTCACCCCTCCACTTT; cdr3_aa: CASTITVGNSPLHF
clone_size: medium-sized; v_call: TRBV9; cdr3_length: 13; d_call: .; j_call: TRBJ1-6; cdr3_nt: TGTGCCAGCAGCGTAGTGGGGAATTCACCCCTCCACTTT; cdr3_aa: CASSVVGNSPLHF